These T cell receptor beta chains were read from a single sample in a study of radiotherapy plus CTLA-4 blockade in lung cancer. The protocol was immunoSEQ multiplex PCR, while the TCRdb copy is restricted to in-frame clones and leaves out a portion. The sample yields around 95,000 clones, about four fifths seen once. Material: peripheral blood, obtained from a patient treated with radiotherapy plus ipilimumab. These receptor sequences come from a human donor with non-small cell lung cancer who had stable disease on radiotherapy plus ipilimumab. CDR3s include the opening cysteine and the closing phenylalanine or tryptophan. The order of the fields is D gene, clone size, J gene, V gene, CDR3 protein, CDR3 DNA. A D gene is named only where the DNA matches it firmly. Clone size, where shown, is once, few, many, or a class for clones that have expanded.

d_call: TRBD2
clone_size: -
j_call: TRBJ2-1
v_call: TRBV5-1
cdr3_aa: CASSPAGEGSYNEQFF
cdr3_nt: TGCGCCAGCAGCCCAGCGGGAGAGGGGTCCTACAATGAGCAGTTCTTC

d_call: -
clone_size: -
j_call: TRBJ2-7
v_call: TRBV7-8
cdr3_aa: CASSLERGLNEQYF
cdr3_nt: TGTGCCAGCAGCTTAGAAAGAGGGCTTAACGAGCAGTACTTC

d_call: TRBD1
clone_size: -
j_call: TRBJ1-6
v_call: TRBV6-4
cdr3_aa: CASRLGTGGDSPLHF
cdr3_nt: TGTGCCAGCAGACTCGGGACAGGGGGCGATTCACCCCTCCACTTT

d_call: -
clone_size: -
j_call: TRBJ1-5
v_call: TRBV14
cdr3_aa: CASSQQENQPQHF
cdr3_nt: TGTGCCAGCAGCCAACAAGAGAATCAGCCCCAGCATTTT

d_call: -
clone_size: -
j_call: TRBJ2-5
v_call: TRBV2
cdr3_aa: CASSEGVGGETQYF
cdr3_nt: TGTGCCAGCAGTGAGGGGGTAGGGGGAGAGACCCAGTACTTC

d_call: TRBD2
clone_size: -
j_call: TRBJ2-5
v_call: TRBV11-2
cdr3_aa: CASSHFSGGQETQYF
cdr3_nt: TGTGCCAGCAGTCACTTTAGCGGGGGACAAGAGACCCAGTACTTC

d_call: TRBD1
clone_size: -
j_call: TRBJ1-4
v_call: TRBV30
cdr3_aa: CACQDRAEKLFF
cdr3_nt: TGTGCCTGTCAGGACAGGGCTGAAAAACTGTTTTTT

d_call: -
clone_size: -
j_call: TRBJ2-7
v_call: TRBV11-2
cdr3_aa: CASSQRRESHEQYF
cdr3_nt: TGTGCCAGCAGCCAGCGGAGGGAATCCCACGAGCAGTACTTC

d_call: -
clone_size: -
j_call: TRBJ2-1
v_call: TRBV5-5
cdr3_aa: CASSLLAGLYNEQFF
cdr3_nt: TGTGCCAGCAGCTTGTTGGCAGGCCTCTACAATGAGCAGTTCTTC

d_call: -
clone_size: -
j_call: TRBJ2-5
v_call: TRBV5-4
cdr3_aa: CASSRGGAETQYF
cdr3_nt: TGTGCCAGCAGCCGCGGAGGGGCAGAGACCCAGTACTTC

d_call: -
clone_size: -
j_call: TRBJ2-4
v_call: TRBV5-1
cdr3_aa: CASSLDQGKNIQYF
cdr3_nt: TGCGCCAGCAGCTTGGATCAGGGCAAAAACATTCAGTACTTC

d_call: TRBD2
clone_size: once
j_call: TRBJ2-1
v_call: TRBV5-1
cdr3_aa: CASSLLAGDYNEQFF
cdr3_nt: TGCGCCAGCAGCTTGCTAGCGGGGGATTACAATGAGCAGTTCTTC

d_call: -
clone_size: -
j_call: TRBJ1-3
v_call: TRBV5-1
cdr3_aa: CASSLGGTSSGNTIYF
cdr3_nt: TGCGCCAGCAGCTTGGGAGGGACAAGCTCTGGAAACACCATATATTTT

d_call: -
clone_size: -
j_call: TRBJ1-4
v_call: TRBV9
cdr3_aa: CASSVDPGTGEKLFF
cdr3_nt: TGTGCCAGCAGCGTAGACCCGGGCACGGGGGAAAAACTGTTTTTT

d_call: TRBD2
clone_size: -
j_call: TRBJ2-7
v_call: TRBV27
cdr3_aa: CASNRGGESYEQYF
cdr3_nt: TGTGCCAGCAATCGGGGGGGCGAGTCGTACGAGCAGTACTTC

d_call: TRBD2
clone_size: -
j_call: TRBJ2-2
v_call: TRBV4-1
cdr3_aa: CASSHSPRGLAGKRNTGELFF
cdr3_nt: TGCGCCAGCAGCCATAGTCCGAGGGGACTAGCGGGGAAAAGGAACACCGGGGAGCTGTTTTTT

d_call: -
clone_size: -
j_call: TRBJ2-4
v_call: TRBV10-3
cdr3_aa: CAISPRGTEPLDIQYF
cdr3_nt: TGTGCCATCAGCCCCAGGGGTACTGAGCCGTTGGACATTCAGTACTTC

d_call: -
clone_size: -
j_call: TRBJ1-3
v_call: TRBV19
cdr3_aa: CASSKTGNTIYF
cdr3_nt: TGTGCCAGTAGCAAGACAGGAAACACCATATATTTT

d_call: -
clone_size: -
j_call: TRBJ2-7
v_call: TRBV11-3
cdr3_aa: CASSLGWRSEQYF
cdr3_nt: TGTGCCAGCAGCTTAGGGTGGCGGAGCGAGCAGTACTTC

d_call: -
clone_size: -
j_call: TRBJ2-6
v_call: TRBV2
cdr3_aa: CASSGPGAGANVLTF
cdr3_nt: TGTGCCAGCAGTGGTCCGGGAGCTGGGGCCAACGTCCTGACTTTC

d_call: -
clone_size: -
j_call: TRBJ2-5
v_call: TRBV27
cdr3_aa: CASSFRGGVPQERGTQYF
cdr3_nt: TGTGCCAGCAGTTTTAGAGGCGGGGTGCCTCAAGAGCGAGGGACCCAGTACTTC

d_call: -
clone_size: -
j_call: TRBJ2-7
v_call: TRBV11-2
cdr3_aa: CASSRGVGEQYF
cdr3_nt: TGTGCCAGCAGCCGTGGGGTCGGGGAGCAGTACTTC

d_call: -
clone_size: -
j_call: TRBJ1-3
v_call: TRBV11-1
cdr3_aa: CASSSGRDSGNTIYF
cdr3_nt: TGTGCCAGCAGCTCTGGACGCGACTCTGGAAACACCATATATTTT

d_call: -
clone_size: -
j_call: TRBJ2-2
v_call: TRBV5-8
cdr3_aa: CASSPPVRKNTGELFF
cdr3_nt: TGTGCCAGCAGCCCCCCGGTGAGGAAGAACACCGGGGAGCTGTTTTTT

d_call: TRBD2
clone_size: -
j_call: TRBJ2-5
v_call: TRBV2
cdr3_aa: CASTVGSGSKTQYF
cdr3_nt: TGTGCCAGCACCGTGGGGAGCGGGAGTAAGACCCAGTACTTC

d_call: -
clone_size: -
j_call: TRBJ1-5
v_call: TRBV2
cdr3_aa: CASSAIQAQNQPQHF
cdr3_nt: TGTGCCAGCAGTGCGATACAGGCTCAGAATCAGCCCCAGCATTTT

d_call: TRBD2
clone_size: -
j_call: TRBJ2-3
v_call: TRBV18
cdr3_aa: CASSPGLAVTDTQYF
cdr3_nt: TGTGCCAGCTCACCGGGCCTAGCGGTCACAGATACGCAGTATTTT

d_call: TRBD1
clone_size: once
j_call: TRBJ1-1
v_call: TRBV6-5
cdr3_aa: CASSKGQGRGTEAFF
cdr3_nt: TGTGCCAGCAGTAAGGGACAGGGAAGGGGTACTGAAGCTTTCTTT

d_call: -
clone_size: -
j_call: TRBJ1-3
v_call: TRBV11-2
cdr3_aa: CASSLDPGTRNTIYF
cdr3_nt: TGTGCCAGCAGCTTAGACCCAGGAACGAGAAACACCATATATTTT

d_call: -
clone_size: -
j_call: TRBJ2-1
v_call: TRBV5-6
cdr3_aa: CASSLDSGRTYNEQFF
cdr3_nt: TGTGCCAGCAGCTTGGATAGCGGTAGAACATACAATGAGCAGTTCTTC

d_call: TRBD2
clone_size: -
j_call: TRBJ2-3
v_call: TRBV19
cdr3_aa: CASGTTSGSTDTQYF
cdr3_nt: TGTGCCAGTGGTACGACTAGCGGTAGCACAGATACGCAGTATTTT

d_call: -
clone_size: -
j_call: TRBJ1-2
v_call: TRBV28
cdr3_aa: CASSLQDRIYGYTF
cdr3_nt: TGTGCCAGCAGTTTACAGGACCGAATCTATGGCTACACCTTC

d_call: TRBD1
clone_size: -
j_call: TRBJ1-3
v_call: TRBV7-2
cdr3_aa: CASSRDRVIGNTIYF
cdr3_nt: TGTGCCAGCAGCCGAGACAGGGTCATTGGAAACACCATATATTTT

d_call: -
clone_size: -
j_call: TRBJ1-2
v_call: TRBV30
cdr3_aa: CAWTGGYSYGYTF
cdr3_nt: TGTGCCTGGACGGGAGGGTATAGCTATGGCTACACCTTC

d_call: -
clone_size: -
j_call: TRBJ2-7
v_call: TRBV11-2
cdr3_aa: CASSRQRSYEQYF
cdr3_nt: TGTGCCAGCAGCAGACAGCGCTCCTACGAGCAGTACTTC

d_call: TRBD1
clone_size: -
j_call: TRBJ2-1
v_call: TRBV7-2
cdr3_aa: CASSETGSEQFF
cdr3_nt: TGTGCCAGCAGCGAGACAGGGAGTGAGCAGTTCTTC

d_call: -
clone_size: -
j_call: TRBJ2-7
v_call: TRBV20-1
cdr3_aa: CSARRGHEQYF
cdr3_nt: TGCAGTGCTAGACGGGGTCACGAGCAGTACTTC

d_call: TRBD2
clone_size: -
j_call: TRBJ2-5
v_call: TRBV5-1
cdr3_aa: CASSSDTLAGGPWIETQYF
cdr3_nt: TGCGCCAGCAGCTCCGACACCCTAGCGGGAGGGCCGTGGATTGAGACCCAGTACTTC

d_call: TRBD2
clone_size: -
j_call: TRBJ2-1
v_call: TRBV6-1
cdr3_aa: CASSEVERGVNEQFF
cdr3_nt: TGTGCCAGCAGTGAAGTCGAGCGGGGGGTTAATGAGCAGTTCTTC

d_call: TRBD2
clone_size: -
j_call: TRBJ2-5
v_call: TRBV6-5
cdr3_aa: CASRREVNQETQYF
cdr3_nt: TGTGCCAGCAGGCGGGAGGTTAACCAAGAGACCCAGTACTTC

d_call: -
clone_size: once
j_call: TRBJ2-7
v_call: TRBV6-5
cdr3_aa: CASRAGVNYEQYF
cdr3_nt: TGTGCCAGCAGGGCAGGGGTCAACTACGAGCAGTACTTC

d_call: -
clone_size: -
j_call: TRBJ2-7
v_call: TRBV28
cdr3_aa: CASSGVAVSYEQYF
cdr3_nt: TGTGCCAGCAGTGGGGTAGCGGTATCCTACGAGCAGTACTTC

d_call: -
clone_size: -
j_call: TRBJ1-1
v_call: TRBV7-2
cdr3_aa: CASSYRQADTEAFF
cdr3_nt: TGTGCCAGCAGTTATAGGCAGGCGGACACTGAAGCTTTCTTT

d_call: -
clone_size: -
j_call: TRBJ2-2
v_call: TRBV7-2
cdr3_aa: CASSLGGMGDTGELFF
cdr3_nt: TGTGCCAGCAGCTTAGGGGGTATGGGCGACACCGGGGAGCTGTTTTTT

d_call: -
clone_size: -
j_call: TRBJ2-3
v_call: TRBV27
cdr3_aa: CASSLSVSVLDTQYF
cdr3_nt: TGTGCCAGCAGTTTAAGTGTGTCCGTATTGGATACGCAGTATTTT

d_call: -
clone_size: -
j_call: TRBJ2-5
v_call: TRBV5-6
cdr3_aa: CASSLVGAGWTFQETQYF
cdr3_nt: TGTGCCAGCAGCTTGGTGGGGGCAGGGTGGACCTTCCAAGAGACCCAGTACTTC

d_call: -
clone_size: once
j_call: TRBJ2-3
v_call: TRBV7-3
cdr3_aa: CASSLRRVTDTQYF
cdr3_nt: TGTGCCAGCAGCTTAAGGCGTGTCACAGATACGCAGTATTTT

d_call: TRBD2
clone_size: -
j_call: TRBJ2-1
v_call: TRBV11-2
cdr3_aa: CASSVGRSHNEQFF
cdr3_nt: TGTGCCAGCAGCGTCGGGAGGTCCCACAATGAGCAGTTCTTC

d_call: TRBD2
clone_size: once
j_call: TRBJ2-2
v_call: TRBV5-1
cdr3_aa: CASSLTSGGNTGELFF
cdr3_nt: TGCGCCAGCAGCTTGACTAGCGGGGGGAACACCGGGGAGCTGTTTTTT

d_call: -
clone_size: -
j_call: TRBJ1-3
v_call: TRBV10-1
cdr3_aa: CATTPGDGNTIYF
cdr3_nt: TGCGCCACCACCCCAGGGGATGGAAACACCATATATTTT

d_call: -
clone_size: -
j_call: TRBJ1-5
v_call: TRBV7-8
cdr3_aa: CASSYRENSNQPQHF
cdr3_nt: TGTGCCAGCAGCTACAGAGAAAATAGCAATCAGCCCCAGCATTTT

d_call: -
clone_size: -
j_call: TRBJ1-2
v_call: TRBV6-1
cdr3_aa: CASLFGEGPNYGYTF
cdr3_nt: TGTGCCAGCTTGTTTGGTGAGGGCCCTAACTATGGCTACACCTTC

d_call: TRBD2
clone_size: -
j_call: TRBJ2-5
v_call: TRBV5-1
cdr3_aa: CASRREGGLETQYF
cdr3_nt: TGCGCCAGCAGGCGGGAGGGAGGCTTAGAGACCCAGTACTTC

d_call: TRBD1
clone_size: -
j_call: TRBJ2-3
v_call: TRBV11-2
cdr3_aa: CASPGTASTDTQYF
cdr3_nt: TGTGCCAGTCCTGGGACAGCTAGCACAGATACGCAGTATTTT